This paragraph reports one T cell receptor beta chain. Its cognate antigen is unknown. The data belong to a study of OX40 agonist ivuxolimab in advanced cancers. The overall study: Patients treated during dose escalation were battling hepatocellular carcinoma, melanoma, renal cell or head and neck cancer. Partial responses were achieved by three patients, one with hepatocellular carcinoma and two with cutaneous melanoma.

Libraries were prepared by immunoSEQ multiplex PCR; TCRdb keeps only in-frame clonotypes and omits some of them. Among 50,000 to 75,000 clones listed, more than 85% were seen once. Study-level findings and limits: On average, a greater number of expanded clones characterised CD8+ T cells relative to CD4+.

This sample comprised CD4+ or CD8+ T cells sorted from blood, obtained in a trial of the OX40 agonist ivuxolimab. The source is an adult with an advanced solid tumor such as melanoma, head and neck, liver or kidney cancer.

Here the CDR3 reads CASSSRQGMNTEAFF. The CDR3 DNA reads as TGTGCCAGTAGTTCACGACAGGGGATGAACACTGAAGCTTTCTTT. The chain carries TRBV19 and TRBJ1-1, with 8 bases lining up with TRBD1. V was clipped by 5 bases and J by 0 bases; unmatched bases: 5. The CDR3 totals 15 residues. The V gene's germline CDR1 is LNHDA and CDR2 SQIVND (reference sequence).